This TCR beta chain was profiled in a study of CXCR3-negative and CXCR3-positive naive CD8 T cells. Study-level results: Diversity proved comparably high across both naive subsets and much lower in memory CD8+ cells. With respect to TRBV-TRBJ usage, naive CXCR3-negative and CXCR3-positive cells were similar; memory differed. For CXCR3-positive naive cells, TRB CDR3s were more hydrophobic than those of CXCR3-negative naive cells.

5' RACE that incorporated UMI labels was used to prepare the TRB cDNA libraries. TCRdb reprocessed the 5' RACE reads, keeping one entry per CDR3 protein, no DNA. This sample's table reports roughly 100,000 distinct CDR3 sequences. Concerning this clonotype itself: The antigen is unknown.

CDR1 MNHEY and CDR2 SVGAGI come from the germline V gene. The CDR3 runs 13 residues. The CD45RO-CCR7+CD27+CD95- phenotype denoted naive CD8+ T cells. The sample was naive CXCR3+ CD8+ T cells from blood. The subset denotes: CD45RO-CCR7+CD27+CD95- naive CD8+ T cells expressing CXCR3 (TNR3+). The V and J genes are TRBV6-5 and TRBJ1-2. The receptor's source is a human donor in good health. Some clones in this sample may be carry-over from other donors' samples. CDR3 amino acids: CASSYDGDYGYTF.